These T cell receptor beta chains were read from a single sample in a study of CD8 T cells in Susac syndrome. TCRdb redid the calling of the immunoSEQ multiplex PCR reads with MiXCR, one entry per CDR3 protein. The sample lists some 190,000 distinct CDR3 sequences, less than 95% occurring once. Sequencing input: CD4+ T cells from PBMCs. The receptors originated from a human donor with Susac syndrome. Both conserved end residues are trimmed from each CDR3.

TRBV20-1 | SALYRGVMNTEAF
TRBV30 | AWGDSLNYGYT
TRBV11-2 | ASSSLRGLSYNEQF
TRBV28 | ASSLSAVTALGYT
TRBV6-2/TRBV6-3 | ASSYGAGWNTEAF
TRBV13 | ASRPPSGNTIY
TRBV3-1 | ASSHPALPVSEAF
TRBV30 | AWSVPAGRDNEQF
TRBV30 | AWSVGDGYGHT
TRBV5-5 | ASSPLDEPQF
TRBV7-2 | ASSLFRAYEQY
TRBV20-1 | SASRTGREQPQH
TRBV25-1 | ASSEGYNEQF
TRBV5-4 | ASSSNRGENTEAF
TRBV7-2 | ASSAGLAGVNEQF
TRBV18 | ASSQVESTDTQY
TRBV4-2 | ASSQGDGVGNQPQH
TRBV28 | ASSSVEDLNEKLF
TRBV3-1 | ASSLVSSEAF
TRBV2 | ASRPGQATTWGYT
TRBV6-5 | ASSYSTSGGAGEQF
TRBV7-7 | ASSLGPGGSYNEQF
TRBV20-1 | SVERELAGGPEEQF
TRBV25-1 | ASQRGAESPLH
TRBV3-1 | ASSRSYEQY
TRBV5-4 | AGGPNPRGEQF
TRBV30 | AWSVKREAKKLF
TRBV6-1 | ASSPGRNEQY
TRBV29-1 | SADRAPPFNYGYT
TRBV11-3 | ASSPDRDYEQY
TRBV24-1 | ATSDSGRTDTQY
TRBV28 | ASSGPSNGGNIQY
TRBV5-6 | ASSFTGTGPVDQPQH
TRBV9 | ASSARPTSGGTDSQETQY
TRBV14 | ASSQDTGELF
TRBV3-1 | ASSPTRDPLYGYT
TRBV6-5 | ASSYEGGYT
TRBV28 | ASGDLAGYT
TRBV4-3 | ASSGDGYNEKLF
TRBV30 | AWSKGKDTYGSPLH
TRBV7-2 | ASSLALGQGLGGYT
TRBV25-1 | ASSRTGGYT
TRBV11-1 | ASSLDSLIHNEQF
TRBV20-1 | SARGDKTQY
TRBV15 | ATSGWTAQQETQY
TRBV24-1 | ATRDHSSYEQY
TRBV11-3 | ASSSPIGGGDYNEQF
TRBV5-1 | ASSLNGRPLH
TRBV7-2 | ASSLDRVGDEQY
TRBV5-1 | ASSLEGHEQY
TRBV7-2 | ASSLELLRRSGANVLT
TRBV2 | ASSEGGGNEAF
TRBV7-3 | ASSYSGGPYNEQF
TRBV27 | ASSLGAAPDTQY
TRBV5-4 | ASSLELGTGNTEAF
TRBV18 | ASSPSSYNSPLH
TRBV7-2 | ASSSRQGINT